This passage covers 3 T cell receptor beta chains from one sample sequenced in a study of Graves' ophthalmopathy and Graves' hyperthyroidism. Amplified material comprised TCR beta CDR3 regions derived from RNA transcripts. An opening RT-PCR round employed HTBI primers and preceded a second-round multiplex PCR. Via MiXCR, TCRdb re-called the multiplex PCR reads, giving one row per CDR3 protein. This table holds approximately 1.2 million distinct CDR3 sequences, approximately 35% found once. Sequenced input: peripheral blood or thyroid tissue (not recorded which). All receptors derive from an adult man with Graves' hyperthyroidism.

The chain carries TRBV10-3 and TRBJ2-5, with TRBD2 matching over 12 bases. Per germline, CDR1 ENHRY and CDR2 SYGVKD. There are 18 residues in the CDR3. V lost 6 bases, J lost 1 base, and 12 bases stayed unmatched. The CDR3 loop is CAIRQRPGLAGSQETQYF. CDR3 in DNA: TGTGCCATCAGGCAGAGACCGGGACTAGCGGGTTCCCAAGAGACCCAGTACTTC.

With respect to this clonotype: The DNA is omitted, as the CDR3 cannot be located on it reliably, and the CDR3 follows TCRdb's listing. The chain couples TRBV5-1 to TRBJ2-2; TRBD1 is the table's D call, not checked against the DNA. The CDR3 extends over 14 residues, inclusive of both ends. The germline V gene encodes CDR1 SGHRS and CDR2 YFSETQ. The CDR3 here is CASSETGGPGSCFF.

The rearrangement joins TRBV10-3 to TRBJ1-6, with no clear D. Germline CDR1 and CDR2: ENHRY and SYGVKD. This CDR3 is built from 14 residues. V lost 8 bases and J lost 0, with 8 bases in between. CDR3 protein: CAIEGSSYNSPLHF. Written as DNA, the CDR3 is TGTGCCATCGAGGGAAGCTCCTATAATTCACCCCTCCACTTT.